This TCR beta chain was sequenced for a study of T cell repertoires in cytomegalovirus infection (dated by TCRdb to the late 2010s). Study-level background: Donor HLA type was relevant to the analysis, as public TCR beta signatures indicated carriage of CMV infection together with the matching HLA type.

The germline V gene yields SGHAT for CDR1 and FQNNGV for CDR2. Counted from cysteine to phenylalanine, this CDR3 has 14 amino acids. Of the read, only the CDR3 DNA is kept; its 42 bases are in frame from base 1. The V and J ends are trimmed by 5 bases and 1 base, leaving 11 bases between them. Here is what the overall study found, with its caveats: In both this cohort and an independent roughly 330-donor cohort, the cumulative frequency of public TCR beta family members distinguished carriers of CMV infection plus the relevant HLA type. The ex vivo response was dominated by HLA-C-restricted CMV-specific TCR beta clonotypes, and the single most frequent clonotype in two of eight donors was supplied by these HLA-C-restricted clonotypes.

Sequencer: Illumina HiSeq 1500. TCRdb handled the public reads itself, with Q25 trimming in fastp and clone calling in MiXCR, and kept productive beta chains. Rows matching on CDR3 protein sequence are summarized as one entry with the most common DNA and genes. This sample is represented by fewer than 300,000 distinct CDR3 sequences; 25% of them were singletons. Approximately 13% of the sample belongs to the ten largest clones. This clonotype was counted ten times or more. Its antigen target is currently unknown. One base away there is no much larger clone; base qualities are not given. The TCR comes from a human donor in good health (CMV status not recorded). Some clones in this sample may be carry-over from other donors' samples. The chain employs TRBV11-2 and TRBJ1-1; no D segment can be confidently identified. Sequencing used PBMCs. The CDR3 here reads CASSPDTKNTEAFF. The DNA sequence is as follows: TGTGCCAGCAGCCCCGACACAAAGAACACTGAAGCTTTCTTT.